The 23 T cell receptor beta chains listed next were all sequenced from one sample in a study of HIV-infected patients and healthy controls. TCRdb redid the calling of the 5' RACE reads with MiXCR, one entry per CDR3 protein. Of over 55,000 distinct CDR3 sequences in the sample, 15% to 20% were seen once. Sequencing used CD4+ T cells from blood. The receptor source for this set is a human donor in good health.

This clonotype was counted many times. V usage is TRBV20-1 and J usage is TRBJ2-5; TRBD2 matches at 13 bases. The CDR3 extends over 17 amino acids. The germline V gene has CDR1 DFQATT and CDR2 SNEGSKA (reference sequence). The ends lost 5 bases at V and 5 bases at J; junction bases unmatched: 14. Here the CDR3 reads CSAGGLAGAPSPETQYF. CDR3 sequence (DNA): TGCAGTGCTGGTGGACTAGCGGGGGCCCCTTCCCCGGAGACCCAGTACTTC.

The chain employs TRBV7-2 and TRBJ1-2; D call uncertain. This CDR3 has 15 amino acids. The ends were cut back, 6 bases at V and 4 bases at J, with 18 bases in the middle. Germline V gene sequence: CDR1 SGHTA, CDR2 FQGNSA. CDR3 in DNA: TGTGCCAGCAGGCGGGCGGGCGATGGGAGCTATGGCTACACCTTC. It yields the protein CASRRAGDGSYGYTF.

This clonotype was observed many times. The chain has TRBV20-1 and TRBJ2-6; perhaps D is TRBD1 or TRBD2 (5 bases each). Between the trimmed V and J ends, which lost 6 bases and 0 bases, there was a span of 12 bases. The CDR3 is made up of 15 amino acids. Germline CDR1 reads DFQATT; CDR2 reads SNEGSKA (reference sequence). CDR3 sequence (DNA): TGCAGTGCCCGGGACCGAGGCTCTGGGGCCAACGTCCTGACTTTC. This sequence encodes CSARDRGSGANVLTF.

This clonotype was seen many times. CDR3 protein: CASSEAVSYGYTF. The CDR3 coding sequence is TGTGCCAGCTCAGAGGCAGTTTCCTATGGCTACACCTTC. The V and J genes are TRBV18 and TRBJ1-2; no clear D. V shed 5 bases and J shed 4 bases, with 11 bases lying between them. Germline CDR1 is KGHSH and CDR2 is LQKENI. The CDR3 loop spans 13 amino acids. Full variable domain (rest looked up from reference TRBV18 and TRBJ1-2): NAGVMQNPRHLVRRRGQEARLRCSPMKGHSHVYWYRQLPEEGLKFMVYLQKENIIDESGMPKERFSAEFPKEGPSILRIQQVVRGDSAAYFCASSEAVSYGYTFGSGTRLTVV.

This clonotype was found many times. The V gene is TRBV7-8, the J gene TRBJ1-5, with D perhaps TRBD1 (5 bases). The V end was cut by 6 bases, the J end by 5 bases, with 20 bases between. Germline CDR1 SGHVS, CDR2 FQNEAQ. The CDR3 loop spans 16 amino acids. The CDR3 nucleotides read TGTGCCAGCAGTTACGGACAAGCGGGGGGGGATCAGCCCCAGCATTTT. Protein product: CASSYGQAGGDQPQHF.

This clonotype has only a few counts. The chain links TRBV25-1 to TRBJ2-3; no firm D call. V lost 6 bases, J lost 2 bases, and 9 bases lay in between. The germline CDR1 and CDR2 sequences are MGHDK and SYGVNS. The CDR3 runs to 13 residues. Written as DNA, the CDR3 is TGTGCCAGCAGCGGAAGAGCCACAGATACGCAGTATTTT. Protein: CASSGRATDTQYF. The full variable domain, its missing parts supplied by reference TRBV25-1 and TRBJ2-3, is EADIYQTPRYLVIGTGKKITLECSQTMGHDKMYWYQQDPGMELHLIHYSYGVNSTEKGDLSSESTVSRIRTEHFPLTLESARPSHTSQYLCASSGRATDTQYFGPGTRLTVL.

This clonotype was recorded many times. The V gene is TRBV2, the J gene TRBJ2-7; 7 bases match TRBD1. With 6 bases clipped from V and 3 bases from J, the junction kept 5 bases outside the gene matches. Germline values: CDR1 SNHLY, CDR2 FYNNEI. The CDR3 length is 13 residues. The CDR3, as DNA: TGTGCCAGCAGCAAGGGACAGATCTACGAGCAGTACTTC. This gives the protein CASSKGQIYEQYF.

The V gene is TRBV29-1, the J gene TRBJ2-1; 10 nucleotides align to TRBD1. CDR3 length: 13 amino acids. V lost 3 bases, J lost 9 bases, and 5 bases stayed unmatched. CDR1 and CDR2 from the germline V gene are SQVTM and ANQGSEA. CDR3 sequence: CSVDDRGRGEQFF. In DNA, the CDR3 is TGCAGCGTTGATGACAGGGGGCGAGGTGAGCAGTTCTTC.

This clonotype was recorded many times. The rearrangement links TRBV18 to TRBJ2-5; 7 bases match TRBD1. Per the germline V gene, CDR1 is KGHSH and CDR2 is LQKENI. The length of the CDR3 is 14 residues. The J segment lost 4 bases and the V segment lost 1 base, leaving 3 bases of the junction unmatched. DNA for the CDR3: TGTGCCAGCTCACCACGGGACAGTCGAGAGACCCAGTACTTC. Encoded protein: CASSPRDSRETQYF.

Many counts were recorded for this clonotype. V gene TRBV29-1 combines with J gene TRBJ1-2, with 7 bases matching TRBD1. Trimming took 6 bases from V and 6 from J; bases not matched to a gene: 10. The CDR3 contains 13 residues. Germline V CDR1 and CDR2: SQVTM, ANQGSEA. CDR3 protein: CSVEGFTGDGYTF. The CDR3 DNA sequence: TGCAGCGTCGAGGGGTTCACAGGGGATGGCTACACCTTC.

This clonotype was recorded many times. The J gene is TRBJ1-1, the V gene TRBV3-1; possible D gene TRBD1, 6 bases. Germline lookup yields CDR1 LGHDT and CDR2 YNNKEL (reference sequence). V was clipped by 3 bases and J by 0 bases, with 14 bases between them. The CDR3 totals 16 residues. This CDR3 is CASSHRGGRVNTEAFF. The CDR3, as DNA: TGTGCCAGCAGCCACCGTGGGGGCAGGGTGAACACTGAAGCTTTCTTT.

Only a few counts were recorded for this clonotype. The chain combines TRBV7-2 with TRBJ2-3; TRBD1 matches 9 bases. J lost 2 bases, V lost 3 bases, and 9 bases had no gene match. CDR1 and CDR2 from the germline V gene are SGHTA and FQGNSA. The CDR3 extends over 17 amino acids. As DNA, the CDR3 is TGTGCCAGCAGCTTGCGCCGGGACAGGGTGACCACAGATACGCAGTATTTT. Its translation: CASSLRRDRVTTDTQYF.

There are a few counts of this clonotype. This chain connects TRBV19 to TRBJ2-7; D perhaps matches TRBD2 (6 bases). Per germline, CDR1 LNHDA and CDR2 SQIVND (reference sequence). The CDR3 is 16 amino acids. The V end was cut by 5 bases, the J end by 1 base, with 18 bases between. DNA for the CDR3: TGTGCCAGTAGTCCGCGTTTATCGGAGGGATCCTACGAGCAGTACTTC. Translated: CASSPRLSEGSYEQYF. The full variable domain, in which reference TRBV19 and TRBJ2-7 provide the parts outside the CDR3, is DGGITQSPKYLFRKEGQNVTLSCEQNLNHDAMYWYRQDPGQGLRLIYYSQIVNDFQKGDIAEGYSVSREKKESFPLTVTSAQKNPTAFYLCASSPRLSEGSYEQYFGPGTRLTVT.

The chain combines TRBV7-2 with TRBJ1-2, with TRBD1 identical over 12 bases. Losses at the gene ends were 4 bases for V and 3 bases for J; bases not matched to a gene: 15. CDR3 length: 19 amino acids. Germline V lookup: CDR1 SGHTA, CDR2 FQGNSA. CDR3 nucleotides: TGTGCCAGCAGCTCCCCCCTACCGGGACAGGGGGCGCTTGACTATGGCTACACCTTC. Its translation is CASSSPLPGQGALDYGYTF.

The J gene is TRBJ2-1, the V gene TRBV20-1, with a weak D call TRBD2 (5 bases). The CDR3 spans 16 residues. The germline V gene encodes CDR1 DFQATT and CDR2 SNEGSKA (reference sequence). Trimming stripped 0 bases from V and 7 bases from J, with 19 bases between. Here the CDR3 DNA reads TGCAGTGCTAGAGATCACCTCGGGATGTGGGCAAATGAGCAGTTCTTC. Translating gives CSARDHLGMWANEQFF.

This clonotype was picked up a small number of times. An end of the junction differs from the germline gene, which may be a read error. This sequence joins TRBV12-3 or TRBV12-4 and TRBJ2-3; 13 bases match TRBD2. The CDR3 totals 15 residues. The CDR3 DNA is TGTGCCAGCAGTCCCAAACTAGCGGGAGGGCGCCGGCTGGAGTTT. It specifies CASSPKLAGGRRLEF.

This clonotype was counted many times. The gene calls are TRBV12-5 and TRBJ2-5; D gene unclear. CDR1 and CDR2 (germline): LGHNT, FRNRAP. CDR3 length: 13 amino acids. The V end was cut by 5 bases, the J end by 5 bases, with 12 bases between. The CDR3 sequence: CASGPPVGETQYF. In nucleotides, the CDR3 is TGTGCTAGTGGTCCTCCCGTGGGGGAGACCCAGTACTTC.

The chain combines TRBV7-2 with TRBJ1-1, with D hard to call. CDR1 is SGHTA and CDR2 is FQGNSA in the germline V gene. V was shortened by 4 bases and J by 1 base, with 19 bases between the two germline ends. The CDR3 runs 17 residues. The CDR3 DNA is TGTGCCAGCAGCTGGCGTAGTGGGCGGGATGCGAACACTGAAGCTTTCTTT. It translates to CASSWRSGRDANTEAFF.

This clonotype has ten or more counts. The V call is TRBV7-2, the J call TRBJ2-5; D uncertain. This CDR3 region has 15 residues. Looked up from germline, CDR1 is SGHTA and CDR2 is FQGNSA. The V end was cut by 6 bases, the J end by 2 bases, with 16 bases between. This CDR3 is CASSRRAARQETQYF. The CDR3 bases are TGTGCCAGCAGTCGACGGGCGGCACGTCAAGAGACCCAGTACTTC.

This clonotype was detected many times. This chain uses TRBV14 with TRBJ2-1; D uncertain. Germline V gene lookup returns CDR1 SGHDN and CDR2 FVKESK. This CDR3 is built from 15 residues. V lost 4 bases and J lost 3, with 13 bases in between. In nucleotides, the CDR3 is TGTGCCAGCAGCCCCCGAATTCGCCTCTACAATGAGCAGTTCTTC. Amino acid sequence: CASSPRIRLYNEQFF.

CDR3: CASSEYSGSETQYF. DNA for the CDR3: TGTGCCAGCAGTGAATATTCTGGGTCAGAGACCCAGTACTTC. The chain combines TRBV25-1 with TRBJ2-5, with no clear D. Trimming cost V 0 bases and J 4 bases, with 9 bases left between them. The CDR3 spans 14 residues. Germline V gene data show CDR1 as MGHDK and CDR2 as SYGVNS.

The J gene is TRBJ2-3, the V gene TRBV5-8, with D tentatively TRBD1 (6 bases). The CDR3 extends over 16 amino acids. CDR1 SGHTS and CDR2 YDEGEE come from the germline V gene. The V and J ends lost 4 bases and 2 bases respectively, with 17 bases between them. This CDR3 is CASSHRGGSNTDTQYF. CDR3 DNA: TGTGCCAGCAGCCACCGTGGGGGCTCGAACACAGATACGCAGTATTTT.

A note on this clonotype: Its ends do not fully match the called genes, so a read error is possible. The chain links TRBV7-9 to TRBJ2-5; 13 bases are a match to TRBD2. This CDR3 is built from 16 residues. Germline V gene data show CDR1 as SEHNR and CDR2 as FQNEAQ (reference sequence). The CDR3 loop reads CARSLAGLAGKETQYF. CDR3 nucleotide sequence: TGTGCCAGAAGCTTAGCGGGACTAGCGGGAAAAGAGACCCAGTACTTC.